These 21 T cell receptor beta chains were all obtained from the same sample, sequenced in a study of blood T cell repertoires in COVID-19. Measured with immunoSEQ multiplex PCR; TCRdb has only the in-frame clones, and not every one. This sample has roughly 280,000 clones, with around 80% found just once. The specimen sequenced was peripheral blood. These receptors were taken from a man in his sixties with acute or convalescent COVID-19.

The chain carries TRBV30 and TRBJ1-2; D call uncertain. V was shortened by 0 bases and J by 0 bases, with 5 bases between the two germline ends. Looked up from germline, CDR1 is GTSNPN and CDR2 is SVGIG (reference sequence). This CDR3 has 13 residues. The CDR3 is CAWSVTANYGYTF. CDR3 coding DNA: TGTGCCTGGAGTGTAACAGCTAACTATGGCTACACCTTC.

This clone was detected only once. As DNA, the CDR3 is TGTGCCAGCAGCGTAGTAGGGAGGGGGGGCGGTACGCAGTATTTT. This codes for CASSVVGRGGGTQYF. The chain joins TRBV9 to TRBJ2-3; D possibly corresponds to TRBD2 (7 bases). Germline values: CDR1 SGDLS, CDR2 YYNGEE. V lost 0 bases, J lost 8 bases, and 16 bases lay in between. This CDR3 region has 15 residues.

In this sample, this clone turned up a few times. The V gene is TRBV2, the J gene TRBJ1-2, with 7 positions matching TRBD1. The CDR3 has 15 residues. Germline trimming cut 5 bases from V and 1 base from J; bases unmatched to any gene: 7. Germline assignment: CDR1 SNHLY and CDR2 FYNNEI. CDR3 bases: TGTGCCAGCAGTAATTCAGGGGGTGGTAACTATGGCTACACCTTC. As protein: CASSNSGGGNYGYTF.

V is TRBV5-1 and J is TRBJ2-1; D is unclear. CDR1 is SGHRS and CDR2 is YFSETQ in the germline V gene. CDR3 length: 16 amino acids. Trimming took 0 bases from V and 2 from J, leaving 12 bases between them. The CDR3 spells CASSLEGGSPYNEQFF. The CDR3 nucleotides read TGCGCCAGCAGCTTGGAAGGCGGCAGTCCCTACAATGAGCAGTTCTTC.

CDR3 in amino acids: CASSRGDSGSAGELFF. CDR3 DNA: TGCGCCAGCAGTCGAGGAGATAGCGGGAGCGCCGGGGAGCTGTTTTTT. The V and J genes are TRBV5-1 and TRBJ2-2; 9 bases align to TRBD2. The CDR3 sequence is 16 residues long. Germline lookup yields CDR1 SGHRS and CDR2 YFSETQ. V lost 5 bases and J lost 6; bases outside the gene matches: 11.

The CDR3 protein is CASSLDLRETQYF. CDR3 DNA sequence: TGTGCCAGCAGCTTGGATCTCAGAGAGACCCAGTACTTC. The V gene is TRBV5-6, the J gene TRBJ2-5, with unresolved D. V was cut by 0 bases and J by 4 bases, with 7 bases left in between. The CDR3 loop spans 13 amino acids. Germline loops: CDR1 SGHDT, CDR2 YYEEEE. Full variable domain (missing parts from reference TRBV5-6 and TRBJ2-5): DAGVTQSPTHLIKTRGQQVTLRCSPKSGHDTVSWYQQALGQGPQFIFQYYEEEERQRGNFPDRFSGHQFPNYSSELNVNALLLGDSALYLCASSLDLRETQYFGPGTRLLVL.

The CDR3 DNA reads as TGTGCCAGCAGCTTTGGGTCTGGCAGGGGCCCTACCTACGAGCAGTACTTC. Its protein is CASSFGSGRGPTYEQYF. V gene TRBV7-9 combines with J gene TRBJ2-7, with D tentatively TRBD1 (6 bases). CDR1 and CDR2 from the germline V gene are SEHNR and FQNEAQ (reference sequence). The CDR3 extends over 17 amino acids. V shed 3 bases and J shed 2 bases, with 20 bases lying between them.

This sequence joins TRBV18 and TRBJ2-1; 14 nucleotides line up with TRBD2. Germline trimming cut 4 bases from V and 8 bases from J; bases unmatched to any gene: 10. CDR1 is KGHSH, CDR2 LQKENI, per germline. This CDR3 has 17 residues. The CDR3 spells CASSRSEGLAGDDEQFF. For the CDR3, the DNA is TGTGCCAGCTCACGCTCGGAGGGACTAGCGGGAGACGATGAGCAGTTCTTC.

This chain connects TRBV6-5 to TRBJ1-1; 8 bases match TRBD1. V lost 8 bases, J lost 1 base, and 6 bases stayed unmatched. CDR1 is MNHEY and CDR2 is SVGAGI in the germline V gene. The CDR3 totals 14 residues. The CDR3 here is CASCWTGRNTEAFF. CDR3 nucleotide sequence: TGTGCCAGCTGCTGGACAGGGAGGAACACTGAAGCTTTCTTT.

The V call is TRBV30, the J call TRBJ2-7; D may be TRBD2 (5 bases). The CDR3 runs 14 residues. CDR1 GTSNPN and CDR2 SVGIG come from the germline V gene (reference sequence). V gave up 3 bases and J gave up 2 bases, with 14 bases separating them. DNA of the CDR3: TGTGCCTGGAGAGCCCCCGGGGATACCTACGAGCAGTACTTC. Protein sequence: CAWRAPGDTYEQYF.

The rearrangement joins TRBV19 to TRBJ1-5; TRBD1 matches at 8 bases. Germline assignment: CDR1 LNHDA and CDR2 SQIVND (reference sequence). The CDR3 loop spans 14 amino acids. The J segment lost 6 bases and the V segment lost 2 bases, leaving 3 bases of the junction unmatched. The CDR3: CASSILQGAQPQHF. In nucleotides, the CDR3 is TGTGCCAGTAGTATATTGCAGGGGGCTCAGCCCCAGCATTTT.

The rearrangement uses TRBV19 and TRBJ1-5; 10 positions agree with TRBD1. The CDR3 is made up of 20 amino acids. Germline CDR1 is LNHDA and CDR2 is SQIVND (reference sequence). V shed 2 bases and J 4 bases; nucleotides not matched to a gene: 17. CDR3 residues: CASSIYGVGQGVTRNQPQHF. CDR3 DNA: TGTGCCAGTAGTATATACGGCGTCGGACAGGGGGTGACCAGGAATCAGCCCCAGCATTTT.

This clone was observed once. This sequence joins TRBV6-4 and TRBJ2-1; D might be TRBD1 (6 bases). This CDR3 region has 14 residues. V dropped 2 bases and J dropped 9 bases, with 14 bases sitting between them. CDR1 and CDR2 (germline): MRHNA, SNTAGT. Here the CDR3 reads CASSDGQGRFEQFF. The CDR3 DNA sequence: TGTGCCAGCAGTGACGGGCAGGGGCGGTTTGAGCAGTTCTTC.

The genes are TRBV7-9 and TRBJ2-1, with D perhaps matching TRBD2 (6 bases). V lost 5 bases to trimming and J lost 0 bases, with 11 bases between them. This CDR3 is built from 15 residues. Germline CDR1 and CDR2: SEHNR and FQNEAQ (reference sequence). The CDR3 DNA sequence: TGTGCCAGCAGCCGTCGGGAGAGCTCCTACAATGAGCAGTTCTTC. As protein: CASSRRESSYNEQFF.

V and J are TRBV6-2 or TRBV6-3 and TRBJ1-4; D is uncertain. CDR1 is MNHEY, CDR2 SVGEGT, per germline. This CDR3 spans 15 amino acids. Between the trimmed V and J ends, which lost 0 bases and 1 base, there was a span of 6 bases. The CDR3 sequence: CASSYSAGTNEKLFF. CDR3 in DNA: TGTGCCAGCAGTTACTCGGCGGGAACTAATGAAAAACTGTTTTTT.

This chain connects TRBV28 to TRBJ2-4; D is unresolved. CDR3 length equals 16 residues. Trimming removed 5 bases from V and 0 bases from J, with 14 bases in between. Germline assignment: CDR1 MDHEN and CDR2 SYDVKM. The CDR3 loop reads CASSKIAPLAKNIQYF. CDR3 DNA: TGTGCCAGCAGTAAAATAGCCCCCCTAGCCAAAAACATTCAGTACTTC.

This clone was picked up a small number of times. The chain has TRBV5-1 and TRBJ2-2; 13 bases agree with TRBD2. V was clipped by 2 bases and J by 6 bases; unmatched bases: 13. The CDR3 has 19 amino acids. Germline assignment: CDR1 SGHRS and CDR2 YFSETQ. As DNA, the CDR3 is TGCGCCAGCAGCTTCTCCACCGGGACTAGCGGGACGGCATCCGGGGAGCTGTTTTTT. It yields the protein CASSFSTGTSGTASGELFF.

The chain recombines TRBV19 with TRBJ1-1; possible D gene TRBD1, 5 bases. The V and J ends lost 6 bases and 0 bases respectively, with 14 bases between them. The CDR3 sequence is 15 residues long. Germline CDR1 and CDR2: LNHDA and SQIVND (reference sequence). The DNA for the CDR3 is TGTGCCAGTAGCCCCCCGACAGTTCTGAACACTGAAGCTTTCTTT. Its protein product is CASSPPTVLNTEAFF.

DNA for the CDR3: TGTGCCAGCAGCTTTCAGGGGGGCTACAATGAGCAGTTCTTC. Residues: CASSFQGGYNEQFF. The chain employs TRBV7-3 and TRBJ2-1; D may be TRBD1 (7 bases). Germline loops: CDR1 SGHTA, CDR2 FQGTGA. Trimming removed 3 bases from V and 3 bases from J, with 9 bases in between. The CDR3 is 14 residues long.

The chain links TRBV6-6 to TRBJ1-2; D possibly corresponds to TRBD1 (5 bases). The CDR3 loop spans 14 amino acids. V dropped 6 bases and J dropped 2 bases, with 13 bases sitting between them. Germline V CDR1 and CDR2: MNHNY, SVGAGI (reference sequence). The CDR3 nucleotides read TGTGCCAGCAGGACAGCGCTTCAAAACTATGGCTACACCTTC. Translating it yields CASRTALQNYGYTF.

The chain is built from TRBV5-6 and TRBJ2-1; TRBD2 aligns across 7 bases. Germline CDR1 reads SGHDT; CDR2 reads YYEEEE. Germline trimming cut 1 base from V and 6 bases from J; bases unmatched to any gene: 4. CDR3 length: 14 amino acids. DNA for the CDR3: TGTGCCAGCAGCTTGCCTTTAGCGGGCAATGAGCAGTTCTTC. Protein sequence: CASSLPLAGNEQFF.